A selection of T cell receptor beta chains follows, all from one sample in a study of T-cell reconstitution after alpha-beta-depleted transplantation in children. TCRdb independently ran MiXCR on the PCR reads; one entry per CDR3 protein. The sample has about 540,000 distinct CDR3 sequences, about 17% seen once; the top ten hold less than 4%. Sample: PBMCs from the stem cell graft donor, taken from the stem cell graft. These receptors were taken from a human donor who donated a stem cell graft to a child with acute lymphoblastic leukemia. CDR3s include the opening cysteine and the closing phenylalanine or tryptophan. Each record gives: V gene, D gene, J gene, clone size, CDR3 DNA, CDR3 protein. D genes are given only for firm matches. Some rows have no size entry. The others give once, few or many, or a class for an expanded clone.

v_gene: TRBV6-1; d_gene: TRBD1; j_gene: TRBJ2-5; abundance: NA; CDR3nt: TGTGCCAGCAGTGACCCCGACAGGGAAGAGACCCAGTACTTC; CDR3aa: CASSDPDREETQYF
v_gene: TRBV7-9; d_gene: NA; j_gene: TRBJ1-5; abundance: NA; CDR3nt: TGTGCCAGCAGCTCTACGACGGGACGCAATCAGCCCCAGCATTTT; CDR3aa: CASSSTTGRNQPQHF
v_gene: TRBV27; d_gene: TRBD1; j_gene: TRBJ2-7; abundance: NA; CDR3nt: TGTGCCAGCAGCCCCAGGGGGCCCTCCTACGAGCAGTACTTC; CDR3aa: CASSPRGPSYEQYF
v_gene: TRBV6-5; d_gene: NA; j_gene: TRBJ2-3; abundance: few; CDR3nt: TGTGCCAGCAGTTACGCAGGGGCTGGAGCAGATACGCAGTATTTT; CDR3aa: CASSYAGAGADTQYF
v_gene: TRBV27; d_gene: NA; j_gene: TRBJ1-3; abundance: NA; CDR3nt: TGTGCCAGCAGCCTAGGGTCTGTACCTGGAAACACCATATATTTT; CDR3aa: CASSLGSVPGNTIYF
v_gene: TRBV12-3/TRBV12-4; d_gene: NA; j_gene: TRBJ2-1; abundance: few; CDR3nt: TGTGCCAGCAGTCTAGGGTTCGAGCAGTTCTTC; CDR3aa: CASSLGFEQFF
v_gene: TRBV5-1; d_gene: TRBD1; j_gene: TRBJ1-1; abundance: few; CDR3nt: TGCGCCAGCAGCTTGGTGGGACAGGGGACGATAACCATGAACACTGAAGCTTTCTTT; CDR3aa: CASSLVGQGTITMNTEAFF
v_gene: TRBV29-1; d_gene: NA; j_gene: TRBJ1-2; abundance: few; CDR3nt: TGCAGCGTTGCGTCCAGGGGCGACTATGGCTACACCTTC; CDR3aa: CSVASRGDYGYTF
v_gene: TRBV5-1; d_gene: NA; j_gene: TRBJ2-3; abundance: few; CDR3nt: TGCGCCAGCAGCTTGGCCGGGGTCGGTTACACAGATACGCAGTATTTT; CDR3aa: CASSLAGVGYTDTQYF
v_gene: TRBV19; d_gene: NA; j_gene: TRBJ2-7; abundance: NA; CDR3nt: TGTGCCAGTAGTGCCTACGGAGACTACGAGCAGTACTTC; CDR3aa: CASSAYGDYEQYF
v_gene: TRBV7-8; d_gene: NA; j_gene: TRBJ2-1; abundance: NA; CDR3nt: TGTGCCAGCAGCTTAATCGCGGTCTCCTACAATGAGCAGTTCTTC; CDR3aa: CASSLIAVSYNEQFF
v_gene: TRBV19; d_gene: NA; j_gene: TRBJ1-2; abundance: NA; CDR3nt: TGTGCCAGTAGTAACACCGGGAACTATGGCTACACCTTC; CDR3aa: CASSNTGNYGYTF
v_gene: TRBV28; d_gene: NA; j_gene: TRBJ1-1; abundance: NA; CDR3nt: TGTGCCAGCAGTCCTCATTCTGCCCTGGGAGCGAACACTGAAGCTTTCTTT; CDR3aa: CASSPHSALGANTEAFF
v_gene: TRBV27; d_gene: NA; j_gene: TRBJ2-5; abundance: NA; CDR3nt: TGTGCCAGCAGTCCACGGACTTGGCTGGAGACCCAGTACTTC; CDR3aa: CASSPRTWLETQYF
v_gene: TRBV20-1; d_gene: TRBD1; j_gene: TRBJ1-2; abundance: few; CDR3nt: TGCAGTGCTTCGCTCCCCACGGCAGGGGGCTATGGCTACACCTTC; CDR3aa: CSASLPTAGGYGYTF
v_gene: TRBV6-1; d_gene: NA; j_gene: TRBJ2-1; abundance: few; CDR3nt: TGTGCCAGCAGTGAAGCGAGCAGCCGCTCCTACAATGAGCAGTTCTTC; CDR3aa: CASSEASSRSYNEQFF
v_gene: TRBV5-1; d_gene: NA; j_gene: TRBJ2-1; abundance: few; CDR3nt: TGCGCCAGCAGCCTCCCCGGAGTATCCGAGCAGTTCTTC; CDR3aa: CASSLPGVSEQFF
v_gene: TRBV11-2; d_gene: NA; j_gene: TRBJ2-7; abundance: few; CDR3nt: TGTGCCAGCAGCCGGAGTGACGCCCACGAGCAGTACTTC; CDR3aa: CASSRSDAHEQYF
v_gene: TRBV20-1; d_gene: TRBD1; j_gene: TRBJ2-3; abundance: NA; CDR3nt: TGCAGTGCCCAGGGGGCAGATACGCAGTATTTT; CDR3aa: CSAQGADTQYF
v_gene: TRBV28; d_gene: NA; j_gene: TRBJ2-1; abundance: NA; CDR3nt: TGTGCCAGTACCTACCGGGACTACAATGAGCAGTTCTTC; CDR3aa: CASTYRDYNEQFF
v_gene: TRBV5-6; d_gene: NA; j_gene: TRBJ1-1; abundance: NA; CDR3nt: TGTGCCAGCAGCTATTTCAAGTACATGAACACTGAAGCTTTCTTT; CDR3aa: CASSYFKYMNTEAFF
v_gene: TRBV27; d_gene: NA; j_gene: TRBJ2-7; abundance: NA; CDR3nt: TGTGCGTCAGGATTATTATTAACCGGGACACTGTTATCCTACGAGCAGTACTTC; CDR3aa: CASGLLLTGTLLSYEQYF
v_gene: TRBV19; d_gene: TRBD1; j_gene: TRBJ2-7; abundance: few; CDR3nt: TGTGCCAGTAGTAGTGACAGGGGGTCCTACTCCTACGAGCAGTACTTC; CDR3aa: CASSSDRGSYSYEQYF
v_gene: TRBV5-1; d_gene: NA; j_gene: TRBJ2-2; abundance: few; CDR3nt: TGCGCCAGCAGCTTACGCCAGGTTGAGACCGGGGAGCTGTTTTTT; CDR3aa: CASSLRQVETGELFF
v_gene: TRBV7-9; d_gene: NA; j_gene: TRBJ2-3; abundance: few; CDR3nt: TGTGCCAGCAGCTTGACGACCTCTGGAGATACGCAGTATTTT; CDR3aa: CASSLTTSGDTQYF
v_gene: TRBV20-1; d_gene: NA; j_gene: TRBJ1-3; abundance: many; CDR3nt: TGCAGTGCTAGCCAAGACAGTTCTGGAAACACCATATATTTT; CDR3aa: CSASQDSSGNTIYF
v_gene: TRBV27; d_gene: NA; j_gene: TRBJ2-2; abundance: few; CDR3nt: TGTGCCAGCAGTTTTTGGAACACCGGGGAGCTGTTTTTT; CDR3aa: CASSFWNTGELFF
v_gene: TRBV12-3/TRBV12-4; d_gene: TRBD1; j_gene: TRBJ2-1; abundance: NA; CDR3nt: TGTGCCAGCAGTTTAGCCGCCCTAGGGACAGCGCACAATGAGCAGTTCTTC; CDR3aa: CASSLAALGTAHNEQFF
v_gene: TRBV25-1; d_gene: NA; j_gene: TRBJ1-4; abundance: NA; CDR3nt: TGTGCCAGCAGTGAATATCAGGACGATGAAAAACTGTTTTTT; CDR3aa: CASSEYQDDEKLFF
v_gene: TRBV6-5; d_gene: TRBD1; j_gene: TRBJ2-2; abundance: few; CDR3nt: TGTGCCAGCAGCCCTGACAGGGGGCGAGCCGGGGAGCTGTTTTTT; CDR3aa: CASSPDRGRAGELFF
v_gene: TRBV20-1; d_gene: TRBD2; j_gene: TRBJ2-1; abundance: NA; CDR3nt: TGCAGTGCTGGCTCCGTGGCGGGAGGATCATACAATGAGCAGTTCTTC; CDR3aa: CSAGSVAGGSYNEQFF
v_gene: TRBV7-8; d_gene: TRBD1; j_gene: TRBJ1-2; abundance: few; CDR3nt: TGTGCCAGCAGCGGAGCGGGACAGGGGGCCTTTGGCTACACCTTC; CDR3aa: CASSGAGQGAFGYTF
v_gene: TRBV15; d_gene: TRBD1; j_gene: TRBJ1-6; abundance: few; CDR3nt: TGTGCCACCAGCATTTCCGGGACAGGTTATTCACCCCTCCACTTT; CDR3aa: CATSISGTGYSPLHF
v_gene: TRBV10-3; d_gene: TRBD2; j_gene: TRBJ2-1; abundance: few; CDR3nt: TGTGCCATCAGTGAGTCACTAGCGGGCACTTACAATGAGCAGTTCTTC; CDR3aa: CAISESLAGTYNEQFF
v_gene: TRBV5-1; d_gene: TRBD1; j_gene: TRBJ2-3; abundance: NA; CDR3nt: TGCGCCAGCAGCCCGGGGACAGGGCAAAATACGCAGTATTTT; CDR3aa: CASSPGTGQNTQYF
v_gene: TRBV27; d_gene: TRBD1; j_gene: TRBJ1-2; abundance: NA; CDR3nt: TGTGCCAGCAGTATACAGGGGAACTATGGCTACACCTTC; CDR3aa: CASSIQGNYGYTF
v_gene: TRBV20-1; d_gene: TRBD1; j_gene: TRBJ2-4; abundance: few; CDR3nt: TGCAGTGCTAACCGGGACAGGGCTGTCAAAAACATTCAGTACTTC; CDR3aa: CSANRDRAVKNIQYF
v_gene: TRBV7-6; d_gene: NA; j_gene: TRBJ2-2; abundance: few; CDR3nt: TGTGCCAGCAGCTTAGCGCTGGCACACACCGGGGAGCTGTTTTTT; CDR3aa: CASSLALAHTGELFF
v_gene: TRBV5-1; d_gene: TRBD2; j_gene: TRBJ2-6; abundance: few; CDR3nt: TGCGCCAGCAGCTTGTGGCCTAAGCAGCGGGAACTCTCTGGGGCCAACGTCCTGACTTTC; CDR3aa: CASSLWPKQRELSGANVLTF
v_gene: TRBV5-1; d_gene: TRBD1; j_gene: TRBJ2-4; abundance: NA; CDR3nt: TGCGCCAGCTCCACCGGGACAGGGGAGGGCCAGTACTTC; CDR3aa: CASSTGTGEGQYF
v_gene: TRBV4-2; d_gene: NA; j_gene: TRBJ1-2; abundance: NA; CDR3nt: TGTGCCACCAACCCCGGAGACAGAGACTTCTATGGCTACACCTTC; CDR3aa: CATNPGDRDFYGYTF
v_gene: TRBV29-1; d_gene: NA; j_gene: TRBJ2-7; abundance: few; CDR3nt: TGCAGCGTCTCGGGGCGCGCTGGGTACGAGCAGTACTTC; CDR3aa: CSVSGRAGYEQYF
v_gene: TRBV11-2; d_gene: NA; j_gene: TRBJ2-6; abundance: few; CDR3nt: TGTGCCAGCAGCTTGTGGGCGTTTGGGGCCAACGTCCTGACTTTC; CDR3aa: CASSLWAFGANVLTF
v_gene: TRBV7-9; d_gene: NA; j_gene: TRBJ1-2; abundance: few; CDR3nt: TGTGCCAGCGTAAACCCCGGGACCGCTACTCCAAATGGCTACACCTTC; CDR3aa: CASVNPGTATPNGYTF
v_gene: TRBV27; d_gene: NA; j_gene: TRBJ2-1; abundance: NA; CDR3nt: TGTGCCAGCAGTTTTTCAGCCAGGGTTTTTTTCAGGGCAAATGAGCAGTTCTTC; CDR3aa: CASSFSARVFFRANEQFF
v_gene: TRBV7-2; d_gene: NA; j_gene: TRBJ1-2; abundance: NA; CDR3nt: TGTGCCAGCAGCTTAGATGGCGCCAGGGGCAGCTATGGCTACACCTTC; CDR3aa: CASSLDGARGSYGYTF
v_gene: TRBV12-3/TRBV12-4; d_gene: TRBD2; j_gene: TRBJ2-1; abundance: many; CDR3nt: TGTGCCAGCAGCCGTAGCGGGAGCTCCTACAATGAGCAGTTCTTC; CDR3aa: CASSRSGSSYNEQFF
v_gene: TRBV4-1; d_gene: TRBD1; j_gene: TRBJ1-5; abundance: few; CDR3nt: TGCGCCAGCAGCCCAGACGGACAGGGGCGAAGACCTACTAAGCCCCAGCATTTT; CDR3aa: CASSPDGQGRRPTKPQHF
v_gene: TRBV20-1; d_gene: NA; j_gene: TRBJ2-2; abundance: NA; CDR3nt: TGCAGTGCTCCAGAAATCGGCACTAACACCGGGGAGCTGTTTTTT; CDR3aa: CSAPEIGTNTGELFF
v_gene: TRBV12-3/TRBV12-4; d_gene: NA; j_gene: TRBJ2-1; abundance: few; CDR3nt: TGTGCCAGCAGTCCAGAGGCCAGGGCTTACAATGAGCAGTTCTTC; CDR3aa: CASSPEARAYNEQFF
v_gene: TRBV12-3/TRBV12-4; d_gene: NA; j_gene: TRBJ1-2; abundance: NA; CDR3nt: TGTGCCAGCAGTTTGGGACCGAGCTATGGCTACACCTTC; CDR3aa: CASSLGPSYGYTF
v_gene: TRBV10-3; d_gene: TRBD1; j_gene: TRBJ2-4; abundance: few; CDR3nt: TGTGCCATCAGCGAGGACAGGGGGGACATTCAGTACTTC; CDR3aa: CAISEDRGDIQYF